This TCR beta chain is drawn from a study of molecular identifiers for immune sequencing clone quantification (dated by TCRdb to the late 2010s). Notes on the research overall: For a replicate experiment, the RNA from either around 20,000 or 100,000 naive CD8 T cells was divided into five aliquots, and four of those aliquots went on to sequencing. This methods study benchmarked molecular-identifier clustering-based TCR repertoire sequencing (MIDCIRS) and TCR RNA copy counting, using CD8 T cells to do so.

Naive CD8 T cell libraries were made from approximately 20,000 to 1,000,000 sorted cells using 10%, 30% or 50% of purified RNA. Naive CD8 T cells, defined as CD8+CD4-CCR7+CD45RA+, were FACS-sorted into RLT Plus buffer on a BD FACSAria II. To test detection sensitivity, Jurkat RNA equivalent to about eleven TCR copies was spiked into samples of roughly 20,000-1,000,000 naive CD8 T cells. CD8 T cells were enriched using RosetteSep CD8+ T Cell Enrichment Cocktail and Ficoll-Paque, and the enriched cells then underwent ACK red cell lysis. The germline V gene sets CDR1 to LGHNA and CDR2 to YSLEER. After removal of 0 bases from V and 3 bases from J, the junction retains 11 bases not matched to a gene. The CDR3 runs 18 residues from the cysteine to the phenylalanine. The read is trimmed to its CDR3 DNA, 54 bases read in frame from base 1. What the research found in general, with its limitations: When barcode sub-clustering was omitted, TCR diversity was inflated by chimeric consensus sequences, with chimeras reaching as high as 47%. The naive libraries included spiked-in Jurkat TCR RNA (fewer than 11 copies' worth), and this Jurkat TCR RNA is not part of the donor repertoire. In CMV-specific effector cells, clones with more than 20 RNA copies accounted for over 97% of molecules, whereas in naive cells such clones accounted for under 1%. Modeling indicated approximately 2.7 TCR RNA copies recovered per cell, compared with about 9.4 by digital PCR, which implies a capture efficiency of approximately 30%. A single cell's worth of spiked-in Jurkat TCR RNA was reported detectable even among 750,000 to 1,000,000 naive CD8 T cells. Identical TCR molecules sharing a barcode could cause highly expanded clone sizes to be underestimated.

The library was built by means of PCR. The instrument given in TCRdb is Illumina HiSeq 4000. Bulk TCR libraries were made following a previously described method, with the TCR primers given in Table S5. The Qiagen AllPrep DNA/RNA kit was used to purify total RNA. Before any analysis, reads coming from multiple sequencing runs of the same library were combined into one pool. The published analysis was carried out like this. Reads were retained only if the reads had an exact TCR constant sequence, and the retained reads were trimmed to 150 nt and grouped according to their 12-nt molecular barcodes. Reads in each barcode group were sub-clustered using a 15% Levenshtein threshold, and a quality-weighted consensus sequence was built for each RNA molecule. Non-functional sequences were filtered out, along with any lower-count sequence sitting one edit away from another sequence. Based on a fit of two negative binomial distributions, barcode sub-clusters having less than 20% of the maximum read count were discarded. TCRdb took the public reads, trimmed them with fastp at Q25, ran MiXCR for clone calling and kept in-frame beta chains. Identical CDR3 proteins give one entry, which carries the most common genes and DNA. For this entry, the V and J calls and clone size follow TCRdb and not the study's own pipeline. The sample data list about 640,000 distinct CDR3 sequences, and roughly 21% of these were observed just once. The top ten clonotypes cover around 0.86% of the sample.

This clonotype was picked up many times. Its antigen has not been determined. Base qualities are not at hand, and no much larger clone is one base apart. The V and J genes are TRBV4-3 and TRBJ1-5; the central 7 bases match TRBD1. This TCR came from a human donor in good health. Some libraries in this study had Jurkat cell RNA spiked in. Source material: naive CD8+ T cells from blood, with Jurkat cell RNA spiked in. The cell subset or site label on this specimen signifies: FACS-sorted CD8+CD4-CCR7+CD45RA+ naive T cells. The CDR3 protein: CASSQDVPTGVYNQPQHF. In nucleotide form, the sequence is TGCGCCAGCAGCCAAGACGTCCCCACAGGGGTTTACAATCAGCCCCAGCATTTT.